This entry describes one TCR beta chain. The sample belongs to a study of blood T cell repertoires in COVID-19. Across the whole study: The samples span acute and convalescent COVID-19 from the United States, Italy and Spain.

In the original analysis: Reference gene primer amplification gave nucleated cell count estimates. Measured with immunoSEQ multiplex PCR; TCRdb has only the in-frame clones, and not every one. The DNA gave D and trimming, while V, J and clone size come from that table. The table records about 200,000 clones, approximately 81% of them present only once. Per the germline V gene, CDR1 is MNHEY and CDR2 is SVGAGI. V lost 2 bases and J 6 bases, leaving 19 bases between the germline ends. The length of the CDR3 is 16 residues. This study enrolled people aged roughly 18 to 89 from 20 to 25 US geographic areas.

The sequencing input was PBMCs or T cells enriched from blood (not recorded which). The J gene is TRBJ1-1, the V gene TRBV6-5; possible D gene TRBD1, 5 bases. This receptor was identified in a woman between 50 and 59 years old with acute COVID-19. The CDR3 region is CASSYGRGGTSAEAFF. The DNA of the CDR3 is TGTGCCAGCAGTTACGGAAGGGGAGGGACCTCCGCTGAAGCTTTCTTT.